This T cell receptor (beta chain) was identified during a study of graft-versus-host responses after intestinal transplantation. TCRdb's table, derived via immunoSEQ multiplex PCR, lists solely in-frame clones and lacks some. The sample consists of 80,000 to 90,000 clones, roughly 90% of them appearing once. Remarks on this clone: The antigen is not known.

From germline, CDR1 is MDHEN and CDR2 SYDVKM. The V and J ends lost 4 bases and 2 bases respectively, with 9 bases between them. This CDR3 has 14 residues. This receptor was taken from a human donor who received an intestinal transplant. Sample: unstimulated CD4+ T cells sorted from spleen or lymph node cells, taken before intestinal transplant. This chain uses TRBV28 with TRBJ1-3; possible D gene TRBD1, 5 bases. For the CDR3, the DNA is TGTGCCAGCAGTTCGTCAGGGACTGGAAACACCATATATTTT. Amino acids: CASSSSGTGNTIYF.